These 9 T cell receptor beta chains share one sample of origin, sequenced in a study of T cell changes during pregnancy in multiple sclerosis. Only in-frame clones appear in the TCRdb table, and some are missing; sequencing was by immunoSEQ multiplex PCR. The profile shows tens of thousands of clones, around 93% of them singletons. The sequenced sample was peripheral blood, obtained in the second trimester of pregnancy. These TCRs come from a female donor in good health, enrolled as a control in a pregnancy study.

J is TRBJ2-7 and V is TRBV5-8, with 8 bases fitting TRBD1. J lost 4 bases, V lost 4 bases, and 10 bases had no gene match. Germline CDR1 is SGHTS and CDR2 is YDEGEE. CDR3 size: 15 residues. As DNA, the CDR3 is TGTGCCAGCAGCCCGGACAGGGATAGGTCTTACGAGCAGTACTTC. It encodes CASSPDRDRSYEQYF.

V is TRBV6-5 and J is TRBJ1-4, with 7 positions matching TRBD1. Germline V CDR1 and CDR2: MNHEY, SVGAGI. J lost 12 bases, V lost 6 bases, and 13 bases had no gene match. CDR3 size: 14 residues. The CDR3 sequence is CASSEARQGEELFF. The CDR3 DNA follows: TGTGCCAGCAGCGAGGCTCGACAGGGAGAGGAACTGTTTTTT.

The chain joins TRBV2 to TRBJ2-7, with 12 bases aligning to TRBD2. CDR3 size: 14 residues. Germline V CDR1 and CDR2: SNHLY, FYNNEI. V lost 6 bases, J lost 2 bases, and 2 bases stayed unmatched. This CDR3 reads CASSRTSGTYEQYF. The CDR3 region has the DNA TGTGCCAGCAGCCGGACTAGCGGGACCTACGAGCAGTACTTC.

This rearrangement joins TRBV7-9 to TRBJ2-7; 8 nucleotides match TRBD2. The CDR3 loop spans 15 amino acids. Germline lookup yields CDR1 SEHNR and CDR2 FQNEAQ (reference sequence). V dropped 5 bases and J dropped 3; count of bases not matched to a gene: 9. CDR3: CASSPSGTRGYEQYF. CDR3 nucleotide sequence: TGTGCCAGCAGCCCAAGCGGGACTAGGGGCTACGAGCAGTACTTC.

This clone was picked up one time. The rearrangement links TRBV15 to TRBJ2-1, with a tentative D call TRBD1 (6 bases). The CDR3 contains 15 residues. Germline CDR1 is LNHNV and CDR2 is YYDKDF (reference sequence). Trimming shortened V by 4 bases and J by 6 bases, and 16 bases separated the two germline ends. The CDR3, as DNA: TGTGCCACCAGCAAAGAGACAGGAGCCCCCAATGAGCAGTTCTTC. Translating gives CATSKETGAPNEQFF.

The rearrangement uses TRBV5-1 and TRBJ2-3, with TRBD2 matching 11 bases. V was clipped by 2 bases and J by 2 bases; unmatched bases: 10. The germline CDR1 and CDR2 sequences are SGHRS and YFSETQ. The CDR3 runs to 18 residues. The CDR3 DNA is TGCGCCAGCAGCTTCTGGTACCTAGCGGGGGGTATCACAGATACGCAGTATTTT. It yields the protein CASSFWYLAGGITDTQYF.

The chain has TRBV7-2 and TRBJ2-1, with D possibly matching TRBD1 (6 bases). The CDR3 has 17 amino acids. The V gene lost 5 bases and the J gene lost 3 bases, with 20 bases spanning the gap. Germline V gene lookup returns CDR1 SGHTA and CDR2 FQGNSA. In nucleotides, the CDR3 is TGTGCCAGCAGCCCGGAACCTGGACAGAGGGGCTACAATGAGCAGTTCTTC. Protein: CASSPEPGQRGYNEQFF.

The rearrangement joins TRBV6-5 to TRBJ1-1; 9 positions match TRBD1. V lost 6 bases, J lost 4 bases, and 6 bases stayed unmatched. The CDR3 is 14 residues long. CDR1 is MNHEY and CDR2 is SVGAGI in the germline V gene. The CDR3 region has the DNA TGTGCCAGCAGCCGTCCGGGACAGGGCACTGAAGCTTTCTTT. This sequence encodes CASSRPGQGTEAFF.

To note about this clone: The same CDR3 is also encoded by other DNA sequences in this sample. The chain links TRBV18 to TRBJ1-3; D is ambiguous. Per the germline V gene, CDR1 is KGHSH and CDR2 is LQKENI. The CDR3 length is 13 residues. Trimming left V 3 bases short and J 4 bases short, with 7 bases between. CDR3: CASSPGPGNTIYF. The CDR3 region has the DNA TGTGCCAGCTCACCTGGCCCCGGAAACACCATATATTTT.